These 13 T cell receptor beta chains share one sample of origin, sequenced in a study of blood T cell repertoires in COVID-19 (TCRdb year 2020). Libraries were made using the immunoSEQ multiplex PCR assay. As stored in TCRdb, this immuneACCESS dataset retains in-frame rearrangements with V and J assigned. A fraction of the clones does not appear; measured against another copy, unresolved V genes explain less than half of the discrepancy, and the remainder lacks a known reason. Within this sample are 85,000 to 100,000 clones, with approximately 88% of them counted one time only. The top ten constitute roughly 17% of the sample. Sequenced material: peripheral blood. Receptor source: a woman aged 55-70 years with acute or convalescent COVID-19.

The chain employs TRBV2 and TRBJ2-5; 8 bases match TRBD1. Per the germline V gene, CDR1 is SNHLY and CDR2 is FYNNEI. This CDR3 comprises 20 residues. With V trimmed by 4 bases and J by 1 base, 20 bases remained unmatched. The CDR3 loop reads CASSGTPRTGRSGTQETQYF. In nucleotides, the CDR3 is TGTGCCAGCAGTGGGACCCCACGGACAGGGAGGAGCGGCACCCAAGAGACCCAGTACTTC.

This sequence joins TRBV6-1 and TRBJ2-3; D gene ambiguous. The ends were cut back, 3 bases at V and 1 base at J, with 11 bases in the middle. Germline lookup yields CDR1 MNHNS and CDR2 SASEGT. There are 15 residues in the CDR3. The CDR3 region is CASSEGQARTDTQYF. CDR3 DNA sequence: TGTGCCAGCAGTGAGGGCCAGGCCCGCACAGATACGCAGTATTTT.

The chain employs TRBV19 and TRBJ2-5, with unresolved D. The CDR3 loop spans 14 amino acids. CDR1 is LNHDA, CDR2 SQIVND, per germline (reference sequence). Trimming stripped 1 base from V and 2 bases from J, with 8 bases between. For the CDR3, the DNA is TGTGCCAGTAGTATAGCTAGACGGCAAGAGACCCAGTACTTC. Protein product: CASSIARRQETQYF.

The V and J genes are TRBV7-2 and TRBJ2-3; D might be TRBD2 (5 bases). The germline CDR1 and CDR2 sequences are SGHTA and FQGNSA. There are 15 residues in the CDR3. The ends were cut back, 2 bases at V and 1 base at J, with 10 bases in the middle. CDR3 nucleotide sequence: TGTGCCAGCAGCTTAATGGGAGCGGGCACAGATACGCAGTATTTT. Amino acid sequence: CASSLMGAGTDTQYF.

The chain recombines TRBV28 with TRBJ2-7, with 7 positions matching TRBD1. Germline CDR1 is MDHEN and CDR2 is SYDVKM. V lost 5 bases to trimming and J lost 12 bases; unmatched junction nucleotides: 10. The CDR3 is 12 amino acids. The CDR3 DNA sequence: TGTGCCAGCAGTATAAACAGGGGCCCGGGGTACTTC. Amino acids: CASSINRGPGYF.

The V gene is TRBV19, the J gene TRBJ2-1; 7 bases are shared with TRBD1. The CDR3 sequence is 16 residues long. CDR1 is LNHDA, CDR2 SQIVND, per germline (reference sequence). The junction had 8 bases not matched to a gene; V was cut back by 4 bases and J by 2 bases. This CDR3 is CASSTQTGSAYNEQFF. In DNA, the CDR3 is TGTGCCAGTAGTACCCAGACAGGGTCGGCCTACAATGAGCAGTTCTTC.

This chain uses TRBV15 with TRBJ1-1, with 10 bases lining up with TRBD1. CDR1 LNHNV and CDR2 YYDKDF come from the germline V gene (reference sequence). The CDR3 totals 15 residues. The V gene end was trimmed by 5 bases and the J gene end by 6 bases; junction bases not matched to a gene: 9. The CDR3 DNA sequence: TGTGCCACCAGCGGGCGGGACAGGGGCATGGCTGAAGCTTTCTTT. Its translation: CATSGRDRGMAEAFF.

The chain joins TRBV6-5 to TRBJ1-5, with 8 bases identical to TRBD1. This CDR3 has 16 amino acids. J lost 7 bases, V lost 2 bases, and 10 bases had no gene match. From germline, CDR1 is MNHEY and CDR2 SVGAGI. CDR3 in amino acids: CASSYPGQDFRQPQHF. CDR3 DNA: TGTGCCAGCAGTTACCCGGGACAGGACTTTCGGCAGCCCCAGCATTTT.

The chain recombines TRBV7-9 with TRBJ2-1; D not resolved. The CDR3 runs to 15 residues. Trimming pared 7 bases from V and 0 bases from J, leaving 13 bases between. Germline V gene data show CDR1 as SEHNR and CDR2 as FQNEAQ (reference sequence). Here the CDR3 reads CASTTGSSSYNEQFF. CDR3 nucleotide sequence: TGTGCCAGCACTACGGGTTCGAGCTCCTACAATGAGCAGTTCTTC.

The V and J genes are TRBV19 and TRBJ1-2, with no clear D. The germline CDR1 and CDR2 sequences are LNHDA and SQIVND (reference sequence). V dropped 1 base and J dropped 2 bases, with 8 bases sitting between them. This CDR3 contains 14 residues. As DNA, the CDR3 is TGTGCCAGTAGTATAGTAGGAGAGAACTATGGCTACACCTTC. This translates into CASSIVGENYGYTF.

This chain connects TRBV3-1 (or the pseudogene TRBV3-2) to TRBJ1-3; D uncertain. This CDR3 has 14 residues. V dropped 0 bases and J dropped 0 bases, with 3 bases sitting between them. Germline V gives CDR1 LGHDT, CDR2 YNNKEL (reference sequence). CDR3: CASSQDSSGNTIYF. The CDR3 DNA sequence: TGTGCCAGCAGCCAAGACAGCTCTGGAAACACCATATATTTT.

This chain links TRBV5-6 with TRBJ1-1; weak D call: TRBD1 (5 bases). CDR3 length equals 13 residues. Germline V gene sequence: CDR1 SGHDT, CDR2 YYEEEE. V was clipped by 5 bases and J by 0 bases, with 8 bases between them. The CDR3 protein is CASRRGLNTEAFF. CDR3 in DNA: TGTGCCAGCAGGCGGGGCCTGAACACTGAAGCTTTCTTT.

The V gene is TRBV5-1, the J gene TRBJ2-1, with TRBD1 matching over 10 bases. The CDR3 runs to 15 residues. V was clipped by 4 bases and J by 4 bases; unmatched bases: 5. The V gene's germline CDR1 is SGHRS and CDR2 YFSETQ. CDR3 DNA: TGCGCCAGCAGCCAGGGACAGGGGTCGTACAATGAGCAGTTCTTC. This gives the protein CASSQGQGSYNEQFF.